This TCR beta chain was sequenced for a study of CD8 T cells in ankylosing spondylitis. CDR1 is GTSNPN, CDR2 SVGIG, per germline (reference sequence). V was trimmed by 2 bases and J by 10 bases, leaving 15 bases between them. There are 14 residues in the CDR3. For TCR beta, libraries came from quantitative 5'-RACE with molecular barcodes. TCRdb independently ran MiXCR on the 5' RACE reads; one entry per CDR3 protein. Of approximately 250,000 distinct CDR3 sequences in the sample, about 10% are singletons; the top ten hold 2% to 3%. As concerns this clonotype: What it binds is not known.

Whole-study findings and limits: CD8+ cells made up the disease-linked clones, which were relatively rare in peripheral blood.

This receptor was taken from a male donor with ankylosing spondylitis or in good health (not recorded which). Sequencing was done on a sample of blood, either unsorted or a sorted T cell fraction (not recorded which). V usage is TRBV30 and J usage is TRBJ1-6; tentative D call: TRBD1 (5 bases). As DNA, the CDR3 is TGTGCCTGGAGTAGGGCGATGGGGGAGTCACCCCTCCACTTT. Its protein product is CAWSRAMGESPLHF.